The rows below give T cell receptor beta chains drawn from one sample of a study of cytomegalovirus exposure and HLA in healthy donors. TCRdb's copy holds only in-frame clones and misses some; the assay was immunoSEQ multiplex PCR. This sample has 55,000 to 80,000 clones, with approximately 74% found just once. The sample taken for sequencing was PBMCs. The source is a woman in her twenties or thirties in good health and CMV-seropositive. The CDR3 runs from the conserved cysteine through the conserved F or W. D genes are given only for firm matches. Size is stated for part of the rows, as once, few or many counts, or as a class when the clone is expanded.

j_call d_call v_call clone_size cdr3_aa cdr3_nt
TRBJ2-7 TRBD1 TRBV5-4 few CASSLAGQGTNEQYF TGTGCCAGCAGCTTGGCCGGACAGGGGACAAACGAGCAGTACTTC
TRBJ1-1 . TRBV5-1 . CASSLVTGNTEAFF TGCGCCAGCAGCTTGGTGACAGGGAACACTGAAGCTTTCTTT
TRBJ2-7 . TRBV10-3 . CAISELDSPPYEQYF TGTGCCATCAGTGAGTTGGACAGTCCTCCCTACGAGCAGTACTTC
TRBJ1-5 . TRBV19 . CASSRGGAYQPQHF TGTGCCAGTAGTAGAGGGGGAGCCTATCAGCCCCAGCATTTT
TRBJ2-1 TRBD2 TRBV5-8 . CASSLGTSGKEKQFF TGTGCCAGCAGCCTAGGGACTAGCGGGAAGGAGAAGCAGTTCTTC
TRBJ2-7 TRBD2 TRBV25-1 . CASSEDRGRPYEQYF TGTGCCAGCAGTGAAGATCGCGGGAGGCCCTACGAGCAGTACTTC
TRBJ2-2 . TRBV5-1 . CASSATDTGELFF TGCGCCAGCAGCGCCACAGACACCGGGGAGCTGTTTTTT
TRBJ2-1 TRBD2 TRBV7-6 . CASSRRTSGRSYNEQFF TGTGCCAGCAGCAGACGGACTAGCGGGCGATCCTACAATGAGCAGTTCTTC
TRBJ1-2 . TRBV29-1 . CSAEGGASNYGYTF TGCAGCGCGGAGGGTGGGGCGTCTAACTATGGCTACACCTTC
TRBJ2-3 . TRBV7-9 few CASSPESRTDTQYF TGTGCCAGCAGTCCGGAGAGTCGGACAGATACGCAGTATTTT
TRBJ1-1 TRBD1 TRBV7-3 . CASSKGDRNTEAFF TGTGCCAGCAGCAAAGGGGACAGGAACACTGAAGCTTTCTTT
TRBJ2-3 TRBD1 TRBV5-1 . CASSLAGTASTDTQYF TGCGCCAGCAGCTTGGCTGGGACAGCTAGCACAGATACGCAGTATTTT
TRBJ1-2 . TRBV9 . CASSVGPLGDNGYTF TGTGCCAGCAGCGTAGGGCCCCTCGGGGATAACGGCTACACCTTC
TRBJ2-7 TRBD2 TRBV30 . CAWSVRTSGRFYEQYF TGTGCCTGGAGTGTACGGACTAGCGGGAGGTTCTACGAGCAGTACTTC
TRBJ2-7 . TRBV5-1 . CASSERQGGHEQYF TGCGCCAGCAGCGAACGCCAGGGAGGCCACGAGCAGTACTTC
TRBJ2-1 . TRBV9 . CASSVDGSGDEQFF TGTGCCAGCAGCGTAGACGGGAGTGGGGATGAGCAGTTCTTC
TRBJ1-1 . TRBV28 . CASSESLEGTLTEAFF TGTGCCAGCAGTGAATCCCTCGAGGGAACCCTCACTGAAGCTTTCTTT
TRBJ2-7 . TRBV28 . CASTLLGAYEQYF TGTGCCAGCACTCTTTTGGGAGCCTACGAGCAGTACTTC
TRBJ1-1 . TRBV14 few CASSQGQVTEAFF TGTGCCAGCAGCCAAGGGCAGGTCACTGAAGCTTTCTTT
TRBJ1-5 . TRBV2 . CASREPNQPQHF TGTGCCAGCAGAGAACCGAATCAGCCCCAGCATTTT
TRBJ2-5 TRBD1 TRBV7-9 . CASSYRTGVETQYF TGTGCCAGCAGCTACCGGACAGGGGTTGAGACCCAGTACTTC
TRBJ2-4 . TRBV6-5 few CASSYFGEKNIQYF TGTGCCAGCAGTTACTTCGGGGAAAAAAACATTCAGTACTTC
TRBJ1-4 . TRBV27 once CASSLSLNEKLFF TGTGCCAGCAGCCTATCGCTTAATGAAAAACTGTTTTTT
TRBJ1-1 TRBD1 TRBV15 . CATSRSWDRGPEAFF TGTGCCACCAGCAGATCCTGGGACAGGGGCCCTGAAGCTTTCTTT
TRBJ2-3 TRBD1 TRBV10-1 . CASSFGQAIRTDTQYF TGCGCCAGCAGTTTTGGACAGGCGATTCGCACAGATACGCAGTATTTT
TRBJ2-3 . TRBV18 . CASSPSGDTQYF TGTGCCAGCTCACCATCGGGGGATACGCAGTATTTT
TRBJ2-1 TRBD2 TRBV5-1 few CASRLVTGTSGHNEQFF TGCGCCAGCAGGCTCGTCACCGGGACTAGTGGACACAATGAGCAGTTCTTC
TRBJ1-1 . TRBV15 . CATSRDPSRTEAFF TGTGCCACCAGCAGAGATCCTAGCAGGACTGAAGCTTTCTTT
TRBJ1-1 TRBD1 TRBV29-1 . CSVGQGLNTEAFF TGCAGCGTTGGACAGGGACTGAACACTGAAGCTTTCTTT
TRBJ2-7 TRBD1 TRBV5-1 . CASSLGRTGGLYEQYF TGCGCCAGCAGCTTGGGCCGGACAGGGGGCTTATACGAGCAGTACTTC
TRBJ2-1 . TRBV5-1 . CASSLAPSRYNEQFF TGCGCCAGCAGCTTAGCGCCTAGCCGATACAATGAGCAGTTCTTC
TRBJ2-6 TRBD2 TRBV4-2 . CASSQERLAGISGANVLTF TGTGCCAGCAGCCAAGAACGGCTAGCGGGGATCTCTGGGGCCAACGTCCTGACTTTC
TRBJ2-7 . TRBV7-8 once CASSLATASATYEQYF TGTGCCAGCAGCTTAGCTACGGCTAGCGCAACCTACGAGCAGTACTTC
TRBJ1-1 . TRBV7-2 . CASSFGSGGNTEAFF TGTGCCAGCAGCTTCGGTAGCGGGGGAAACACTGAAGCTTTCTTT
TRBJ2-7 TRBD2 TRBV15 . CATSRAPSGTFYEQYF TGTGCCACCAGCAGAGCCCCTAGCGGGACCTTTTACGAGCAGTACTTC